This TCR beta chain originates from a study of blood T cell repertoires in COVID-19. Background on the study: The samples span acute and convalescent COVID-19 from the United States, Italy and Spain. T cells, B-cell-depleted T cells, or PBMCs supplied cDNA or gDNA.

In the original processing: Researchers report that nucleated cell counts were estimated from reference gene primer amplification. The method was immunoSEQ multiplex PCR; TCRdb's version includes in-frame clones alone and lacks a portion of them. V and J calls and clone size are given by that table; D and trimming were obtained from the DNA. The sample has about 90,000 clones; 75% to 85% are singletons. Germline CDR1 reads SGHRS; CDR2 reads YFSETQ. This CDR3 spans 15 amino acids. V trimming: 3 bases; J trimming: 3 bases; junction bases outside the gene matches: 8. The source material was peripheral blood. The receptor was isolated from a human donor in a cohort sampled during active COVID-19. The chain combines TRBV5-1 with TRBJ2-5, with 7 nucleotides matching TRBD1. The CDR3 spells CASSWMGQTEETQYF. The CDR3 DNA sequence: TGCGCCAGCAGCTGGATGGGACAGACCGAAGAGACCCAGTACTTC.